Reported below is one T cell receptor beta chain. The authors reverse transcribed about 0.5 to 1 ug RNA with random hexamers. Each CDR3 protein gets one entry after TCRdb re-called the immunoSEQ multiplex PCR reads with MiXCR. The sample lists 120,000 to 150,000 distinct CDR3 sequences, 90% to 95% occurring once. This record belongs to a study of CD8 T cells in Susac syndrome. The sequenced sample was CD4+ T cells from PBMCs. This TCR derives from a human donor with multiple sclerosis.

Here the CDR3 reads CASSFVRGDQYEQYF. CDR3 nucleotide sequence: TGTGCCAGCAGTTTCGTCCGGGGGGACCAGTACGAGCAGTACTTC. V is TRBV12-3 or TRBV12-4 and J is TRBJ2-7; 7 positions match TRBD2. V lost 3 bases to trimming and J lost 4 bases; unmatched junction nucleotides: 9. The CDR3 consists of 15 residues.